Given below is one T cell receptor beta chain in context. These data belong to a study of T cell responses to AZD1222 COVID-19 vaccine. Profiling relied on immunoSEQ multiplex PCR, and the TCRdb table lists in-frame clones only, not all of them. The sample has about 72,000 clones, about 89% seen once. The germline gives CDR1 LGHNA, CDR2 YSLEER. The V segment lost 4 bases and the J segment 6 bases; nucleotides outside the gene matches: 7. The length of the CDR3 is 14 residues. The TCR sequence derives from an adult who received the AZD1222 COVID-19 vaccine. The source material was peripheral blood, sampled 28 days after the second AZD1222 dose. The chain couples TRBV4-3 to TRBJ1-2, with 8 bases lining up with TRBD1. Here the CDR3 DNA reads TGCGCCAGCAGCCCTGGGACAGGCGTTCATGGCTACACCTTC. Translation: CASSPGTGVHGYTF.